This note documents a single T cell receptor (beta chain) sequence. This CDR3 contains 13 residues. V lost 11 bases, J lost 4 bases, and 16 bases lay in between. Germline lookup yields CDR1 PRHDT and CDR2 FYEKMQ (reference sequence). Random hexamers primed reverse transcription of roughly 0.45 to 1 ug RNA. TCRdb re-called the immunoSEQ multiplex PCR reads through MiXCR, storing one row per CDR3 protein. The profile shows 150,000 to 160,000 distinct CDR3 sequences, around 95% of them singletons. It was treatment-naive patients with stable or active relapsing-remitting disease who made up the multiple sclerosis controls. The data belong to a study of CD8 T cells in Susac syndrome.

The sequence was collected from a human donor with multiple sclerosis. The chain combines TRBV13 with TRBJ2-3, with TRBD1 as a possible D gene (7 bases). Sequenced material: CD8+ T cells from PBMCs. CDR3 nucleotide sequence: TGTGCCGTTCCGGAGGGGGCGTCAGATACGCAGTATTTT. Translation gives CAVPEGASDTQYF.